This T cell receptor (beta chain) is drawn from a study of blood T cells in healthy people across ages. This clonotype was counted between two and nine times. The junction departs from the called germline gene at one end, perhaps through a read error. Together with a sample-barcoded 5' primer, a J-beta primer mix was included in a second PCR lasting about 7 to 11 cycles. TCRdb ran MiXCR on the 5' RACE reads and lists one entry per CDR3 protein. The table shows about 780,000 distinct CDR3 sequences, with around 50% occurring only once. Looked up from germline, CDR1 is DFQATT and CDR2 is SNEGSKA (reference sequence). The CDR3 length is 12 residues.

This chain joins TRBV20-1 and TRBJ2-4, with D hard to call. The end of the DNA is better explained by TRBJ2-7, so the J call may be wrong. The sample comprised blood. This TCR was sampled from a man older than 75 in good health. CDR3: CSARDLGNEQYF. For the CDR3, the DNA is TGTAGTGCTAGAGATTTGGGGAACGAGCAGTACTTC.